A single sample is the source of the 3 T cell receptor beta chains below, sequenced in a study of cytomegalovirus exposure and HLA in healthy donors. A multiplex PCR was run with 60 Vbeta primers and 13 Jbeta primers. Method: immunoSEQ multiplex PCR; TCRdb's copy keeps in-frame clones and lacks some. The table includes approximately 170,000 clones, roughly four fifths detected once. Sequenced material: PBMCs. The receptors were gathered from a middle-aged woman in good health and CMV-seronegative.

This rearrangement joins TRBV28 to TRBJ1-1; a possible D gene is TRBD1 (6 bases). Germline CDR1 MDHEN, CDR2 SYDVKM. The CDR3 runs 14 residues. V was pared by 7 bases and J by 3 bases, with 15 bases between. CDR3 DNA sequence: TGTGCCAGCATCAGCGGACAGCTTGACACTGAAGCTTTCTTT. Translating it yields CASISGQLDTEAFF. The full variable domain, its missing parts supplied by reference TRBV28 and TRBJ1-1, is DVKVTQSSRYLVKRTGEKVFLECVQDMDHENMFWYRQDPGLGLRLIYFSYDVKMKEKGDIPEGYSVSREKKERFSLILESASTNQTSMYLCASISGQLDTEAFFGQGTRLTVV.

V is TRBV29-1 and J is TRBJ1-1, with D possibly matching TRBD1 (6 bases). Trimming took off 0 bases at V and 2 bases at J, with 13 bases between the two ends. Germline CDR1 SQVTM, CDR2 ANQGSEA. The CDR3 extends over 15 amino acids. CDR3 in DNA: TGCAGCGTTGAAGACCAGCCGGGACACAACACTGAAGCTTTCTTT. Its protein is CSVEDQPGHNTEAFF.

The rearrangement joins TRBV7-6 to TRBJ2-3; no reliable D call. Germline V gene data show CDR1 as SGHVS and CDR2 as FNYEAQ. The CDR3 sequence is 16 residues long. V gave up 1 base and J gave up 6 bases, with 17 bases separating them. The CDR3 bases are TGTGCCAGCAGCTTAGAAGGTCCGAGGTTGACCGATACGCAGTATTTT. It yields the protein CASSLEGPRLTDTQYF.